Following are 12 T cell receptor beta chains from one sample sequenced in a study of blood T cell repertoires in COVID-19. The assay was immunoSEQ multiplex PCR, and TCRdb's table has in-frame clones only and misses some. The table records about 75,000 clones, under 90% of them present only once. The sequencing input was peripheral blood. These receptors were collected from a human donor in a cohort sampled during active COVID-19.

V usage is TRBV7-9 and J usage is TRBJ2-7; D ambiguous. The V gene lost 4 bases and the J gene lost 1 base, with 17 bases spanning the gap. From germline, CDR1 is SEHNR and CDR2 FQNEAQ (reference sequence). The CDR3 totals 16 residues. CDR3: CASSYFPTLRSYEQYF. CDR3 DNA: TGTGCCAGCAGCTATTTTCCCACGCTACGGTCCTACGAGCAGTACTTC.

The chain joins TRBV6-5 to TRBJ1-2; 7 bases are shared with TRBD1. CDR3 length: 14 amino acids. Germline V gene data show CDR1 as MNHEY and CDR2 as SVGAGI. With V trimmed by 7 bases and J by 2 bases, 7 bases remained unmatched. CDR3 loop: CASTPGTENYGYTF. The DNA for the CDR3 is TGTGCCAGCACACCCGGGACAGAGAACTATGGCTACACCTTC.

The gene calls are TRBV19 and TRBJ2-1, with TRBD2 matching over 11 bases. The CDR3 spans 17 residues. Germline V gene sequence: CDR1 LNHDA, CDR2 SQIVND (reference sequence). V lost 6 bases to trimming and J lost 5 bases; unmatched junction nucleotides: 12. The CDR3 reads CASSLTSGRSPNNEQFF. The CDR3 DNA reads as TGTGCCAGTAGCTTAACTAGCGGGAGATCCCCAAACAATGAGCAGTTCTTC.

The chain links TRBV19 to TRBJ1-1; TRBD1 matches at 7 bases. CDR3 length: 12 amino acids. V was clipped by 7 bases and J by 4 bases; unmatched bases: 3. Per the germline V gene, CDR1 is LNHDA and CDR2 is SQIVND (reference sequence). The CDR3 is CASINRGTEAFF. CDR3 in DNA: TGTGCCAGTATAAACAGGGGCACTGAAGCTTTCTTT.

The chain recombines TRBV27 with TRBJ2-3; the match to TRBD2 covers 9 bases. This CDR3 is built from 19 residues. CDR1 and CDR2 from the germline V gene are MNHEY and SMNVEV (reference sequence). The V gene end was trimmed by 5 bases and the J gene end by 0 bases; junction bases not matched to a gene: 15. Here the CDR3 reads CASSRRGRGGLSSTDTQYF. For the CDR3, the DNA is TGTGCCAGCAGTAGAAGGGGGCGGGGGGGCCTGTCTAGCACAGATACGCAGTATTTT.

In DNA, the CDR3 is TGTGCCAGCAGCTCCAACAGACAGGGGATAGGCGAAAAACTGTTTTTT. This gives the protein CASSSNRQGIGEKLFF. The V and J genes are TRBV13 and TRBJ1-4; 8 nucleotides align to TRBD1. J gave up 8 bases and V 4 bases, and 12 bases lay outside the gene matches. The CDR3 is 16 residues long. CDR1 is PRHDT, CDR2 FYEKMQ, per germline (reference sequence).

The gene calls are TRBV28 and TRBJ2-1; 13 bases agree with TRBD2. The germline gives CDR1 MDHEN, CDR2 SYDVKM. The CDR3 runs to 17 residues. J was trimmed by 4 bases and V by 6 bases; bases with no gene match: 9. The CDR3 DNA follows: TGTGCCAGCAGACGGGAACTAGCGGGAGGGGGGTACAATGAGCAGTTCTTC. Its translation is CASRRELAGGGYNEQFF.

The chain links TRBV28 to TRBJ2-5; TRBD2 might be the D (6 bases). The CDR3 has 15 residues. V was pared by 2 bases and J by 5 bases, with 15 bases between. In germline, CDR1 is MDHEN, CDR2 SYDVKM. DNA for the CDR3: TGTGCCAGCAGTTTACCTCAGGGCGGAGGGGAGACCCAGTACTTC. Protein product: CASSLPQGGGETQYF. Filled out from reference TRBV28 and TRBJ2-5, the complete variable domain reads DVKVTQSSRYLVKRTGEKVFLECVQDMDHENMFWYRQDPGLGLRLIYFSYDVKMKEKGDIPEGYSVSREKKERFSLILESASTNQTSMYLCASSLPQGGGETQYFGPGTRLLVL.

The rearrangement joins TRBV5-1 to TRBJ2-2; 9 bases are shared with TRBD2. Germline assignment: CDR1 SGHRS and CDR2 YFSETQ. After removal of 4 bases from V and 3 bases from J, the junction contained 13 bases not matched to a gene. This CDR3 spans 18 amino acids. The CDR3 DNA reads as TGCGCCAGCAGCCCTAACTCCGGGACTAGCAGGGACACCGGGGAGCTGTTTTTT. Its translation is CASSPNSGTSRDTGELFF.

The chain couples TRBV7-2 to TRBJ1-2; tentatively, D is TRBD1 (5 bases). The CDR3 spans 13 residues. CDR1 SGHTA and CDR2 FQGNSA come from the germline V gene. V dropped 2 bases and J dropped 8 bases, with 12 bases sitting between them. In nucleotides, the CDR3 is TGTGCCAGCAGCTTAAACGCGGGACGAGGCTACACCTTC. Translated, it gives CASSLNAGRGYTF.

The J gene is TRBJ2-1, the V gene TRBV28, with 12 bases that match TRBD2. CDR1 and CDR2 from the germline V gene are MDHEN and SYDVKM. Losses at the gene ends were 8 bases for V and 4 bases for J; bases not matched to a gene: 12. The CDR3 loop spans 17 amino acids. CDR3 bases: TGTGCCAGCCAGACGACTAGCGGGGGATTTGGATACAATGAGCAGTTCTTC. This codes for CASQTTSGGFGYNEQFF.

The gene calls are TRBV7-2 and TRBJ2-5, with D possibly being TRBD1 (6 bases). CDR3 length: 15 residues. The germline V and J ends were trimmed by 1 base and 7 bases, with 16 bases remaining between them. Germline CDR1 reads SGHTA; CDR2 reads FQGNSA. CDR3 sequence (DNA): TGTGCCAGCAGCTTAGAAAATGGGGGCGGCGGGACCCAGTACTTC. Translated: CASSLENGGGGTQYF.